This entry lists 31 T cell receptor beta chains sequenced from one sample in a study of radiotherapy plus CTLA-4 blockade in lung cancer. Assay used: immunoSEQ multiplex PCR; TCRdb lists only in-frame clones, some missing. The sample yields approximately 77,000 clones, about four fifths seen once. Sample: peripheral blood, taken from a patient treated with radiotherapy plus ipilimumab. These receptor sequences come from a human donor with non-small cell lung cancer who had stable disease on radiotherapy plus ipilimumab.

The chain is built from TRBV10-1 and TRBJ2-5; a possible D gene is TRBD1 (6 bases). Germline CDR1 reads WNHNN; CDR2 reads SYGVQD (reference sequence). The CDR3 is 13 residues long. With 10 bases removed from V and 5 bases from J, the gap between germline ends came to 17 bases. In DNA form, the CDR3 reads TGCGCCACCCAGCAGGGGTACGGGGAGACCCAGTACTTC. Protein: CATQQGYGETQYF.

The chain recombines TRBV4-1 with TRBJ2-5; 7 bases agree with TRBD1. Trimming took 6 bases from V and 2 from J; bases not matched to a gene: 3. The length of the CDR3 is 13 residues. Germline V lookup: CDR1 MGHRA, CDR2 YSYEKL. The DNA for the CDR3 is TGCGCCAGCAGTAGGGGACAGCAAGAGACCCAGTACTTC. Translating it yields CASSRGQQETQYF.

The count of this clone is one. The J gene is TRBJ1-6, the V gene TRBV6-7, with D possibly matching TRBD1 (5 bases). TRBV6-7 is identified as an open reading frame with a role that is uncertain. The V gene lost 2 bases and the J gene lost 6 bases, with 23 bases spanning the gap. The CDR3 is 19 residues long. CDR3 in amino acids: CASSYPRTTLDLSNSPLHF. The CDR3 DNA reads as TGTGCCAGCAGTTACCCCAGGACAACCCTAGACTTGAGTAATTCACCCCTCCACTTT.

This clone was detected once. The V call is TRBV9, the J call TRBJ2-1; D might be TRBD2 (5 bases). The V and J ends lost 4 bases and 2 bases respectively, with 16 bases between them. This CDR3 is built from 16 residues. Germline CDR1 is SGDLS and CDR2 is YYNGEE. The CDR3 loop is CASSPVSTEAYNEQFF. In nucleotides, the CDR3 is TGTGCCAGCAGCCCAGTCTCAACGGAGGCCTACAATGAGCAGTTCTTC.

There are a few counts of this clone. J is TRBJ2-3 and V is TRBV13, with TRBD2 matching 12 bases. The CDR3 loop spans 16 amino acids. V lost 5 bases to trimming and J lost 2 bases; unmatched junction nucleotides: 5. The germline V gene encodes CDR1 PRHDT and CDR2 FYEKMQ (reference sequence). The CDR3 DNA reads TGTGCCAGCAGCGCCGGACTAGCGGGGACCACAGATACGCAGTATTTT. This encodes CASSAGLAGTTDTQYF.

The rearrangement links TRBV15 to TRBJ2-6; 7 bases align to TRBD1. This CDR3 is 18 amino acids long. V trimming: 5 bases; J trimming: 0 bases; junction bases outside the gene matches: 10. Germline assignment: CDR1 LNHNV and CDR2 YYDKDF (reference sequence). The DNA for the CDR3 is TGTGCCACCAGCCAGGGACAGACCGTATTCTCTGGGGCCAACGTCCTGACTTTC. It yields the protein CATSQGQTVFSGANVLTF.

This chain joins TRBV27 and TRBJ1-5; maybe TRBD1 (5 bases). Germline V gene data show CDR1 as MNHEY and CDR2 as SMNVEV (reference sequence). The CDR3 totals 14 residues. Trimming left V 8 bases short and J 3 bases short, with 14 bases between. The CDR3 is CASSDTQNNQPQHF. Written as DNA, the CDR3 is TGTGCCAGCTCGGACACCCAAAACAATCAGCCCCAGCATTTT.

The chain carries TRBV9 and TRBJ1-3; no clear D gene. The CDR3 sequence is 17 residues long. Germline V gene sequence: CDR1 SGDLS, CDR2 YYNGEE. V was pared by 0 bases and J by 0 bases, with 13 bases between. The CDR3 coding sequence is TGTGCCAGCAGCGTAGACGTCGCAACCGTCTCTGGAAACACCATATATTTT. It encodes CASSVDVATVSGNTIYF.

The rearrangement uses TRBV5-1 and TRBJ2-6; the D is unclear. This CDR3 has 15 residues. Germline CDR1 is SGHRS and CDR2 is YFSETQ. V was cut by 4 bases and J by 0 bases, with 8 bases left in between. The CDR3 DNA reads as TGCGCCAGCAGCCCAAGGGTCTCTGGGGCCAACGTCCTGACTTTC. It translates to CASSPRVSGANVLTF. Together with reference TRBV5-1 and TRBJ2-6, the CDR3 gives the full variable domain: KAGVTQTPRYLIKTRGQQVTLSCSPISGHRSVSWYQQTPGQGLQFLFEYFSETQRNKGNFPGRFSGRQFSNSRSEMNVSTLELGDSALYLCASSPRVSGANVLTFGAGSRLTVL.

As DNA, the CDR3 is TGTGCTAGTGGTTTGGGCAGGCTCCCGAGGATGAACACTGAAGCTTTCTTT. This gives the protein CASGLGRLPRMNTEAFF. The chain employs TRBV12-5 and TRBJ1-1; D gene ambiguous. The germline V gene has CDR1 LGHNT and CDR2 FRNRAP. This CDR3 spans 17 amino acids. The germline V and J ends were trimmed by 1 base and 0 bases, with 15 bases remaining between them.

The gene calls are TRBV25-1 and TRBJ2-7; D unclear. This CDR3 has 13 residues. Germline V CDR1 and CDR2: MGHDK, SYGVNS. V was clipped by 2 bases and J by 5 bases, with 10 bases between them. The CDR3 reads CASSEPPGNEQYF. The CDR3 DNA is TGTGCCAGCAGTGAACCCCCTGGTAACGAGCAGTACTTC.

J is TRBJ2-3 and V is TRBV7-8, with D tentatively TRBD1 or TRBD2 (5 bases each). Germline V gene data show CDR1 as SGHVS and CDR2 as FQNEAQ. Deletions cut 3 bases from V and 1 base from J, with 11 bases between. The CDR3 runs 15 residues. The DNA for the CDR3 is TGTGCCAGCAGCTTCCGGGACCGACGCACAGATACGCAGTATTTT. Encoded protein: CASSFRDRRTDTQYF.

This clone was detected only a few times. This chain joins TRBV6-1 and TRBJ2-3; a possible D gene is TRBD1 (5 bases). From germline, CDR1 is MNHNS and CDR2 SASEGT. The ends were cut back, 4 bases at V and 4 bases at J, with 15 bases in the middle. This CDR3 region has 15 residues. CDR3 region: CASSAVVGAADTQYF. The CDR3 nucleotides are TGTGCCAGCAGTGCTGTCGTAGGGGCGGCAGATACGCAGTATTTT.

The gene calls are TRBV19 and TRBJ1-5, with no clear D. Trimming removed 3 bases at V and 2 bases at J, with 11 bases between. The V gene's germline CDR1 is LNHDA and CDR2 SQIVND (reference sequence). The CDR3 loop spans 15 amino acids. The CDR3 sequence: CASSISREGNQPQHF. In DNA form, the CDR3 reads TGTGCCAGTAGTATTTCTCGGGAGGGCAATCAGCCCCAGCATTTT.

This chain connects TRBV5-1 to TRBJ2-2; a weak D match, TRBD2 (5 bases). The CDR3 consists of 15 residues. The germline gives CDR1 SGHRS, CDR2 YFSETQ. The V and J ends lost 2 bases and 7 bases respectively, with 15 bases between them. The CDR3 DNA is TGCGCCAGCAGCTTACCGGGGAGTCTCCACGGGGAGCTGTTTTTT. Its translation is CASSLPGSLHGELFF.

The rearrangement joins TRBV7-3 to TRBJ2-5; D may match TRBD1 or TRBD2 (5 bases each). Per germline, CDR1 SGHTA and CDR2 FQGTGA. Trimming cost V 4 bases and J 1 base, with 10 bases left between them. This CDR3 spans 14 amino acids. The CDR3 DNA reads TGTGCCAGCAGCTCCCCGGGACCCCAAGAGACCCAGTACTTC. Protein product: CASSSPGPQETQYF.

The chain joins TRBV11-2 to TRBJ2-7; TRBD1 aligns across 7 bases. Losses at the gene ends were 2 bases for V and 3 bases for J; bases not matched to a gene: 7. CDR3 length: 15 amino acids. Germline V lookup: CDR1 SGHAT, CDR2 FQNNGV. The CDR3 nucleotides read TGTGCCAGCAGCTTAAGAAGCCACAGGGGCTACGAGCAGTACTTC. This sequence encodes CASSLRSHRGYEQYF.

The V and J genes are TRBV7-3 and TRBJ2-1; unclear D gene. Germline V CDR1 and CDR2: SGHTA, FQGTGA. Trimming took 5 bases from V and 2 from J, leaving 16 bases between them. The CDR3 totals 16 residues. CDR3 nucleotides: TGTGCCAGCAGCCCGCCCTTGGGAAAAACCTACAATGAGCAGTTCTTC. This codes for CASSPPLGKTYNEQFF. The full variable domain, its missing parts supplied by reference TRBV7-3 and TRBJ2-1, is GAGVSQTPSNKVTEKGKYVELRCDPISGHTALYWYRQSLGQGPEFLIYFQGTGAADDSGLPNDRFFAVRPEGSVSTLKIQRTERGDSAVYLCASSPPLGKTYNEQFFGPGTRLTVL.

The chain recombines TRBV6-1 with TRBJ2-1, with 7 bases identical to TRBD1. The germline V gene encodes CDR1 MNHNS and CDR2 SASEGT. The length of the CDR3 is 16 residues. V gave up 3 bases and J gave up 6 bases; unmatched junction bases: 11. CDR3 amino acids: CASSDNRGGSTNEQFF. The CDR3, as DNA: TGTGCCAGCAGTGATAACAGGGGTGGTTCGACCAATGAGCAGTTCTTC.

The chain recombines TRBV19 with TRBJ2-5; D is possibly TRBD1 or TRBD2 (6 bases each). The CDR3 totals 13 residues. Germline loops: CDR1 LNHDA, CDR2 SQIVND (reference sequence). V gave up 6 bases and J gave up 5 bases, with 13 bases separating them. CDR3 sequence reads: CASRGGPGETQYF. CDR3 coding DNA: TGTGCCAGTAGAGGGGGGCCTGGGGAGACCCAGTACTTC.

V and J are TRBV5-4 and TRBJ2-2, with D possibly TRBD2 on 5 matching bases. The CDR3 runs to 15 residues. Trimming stripped 0 bases from V and 2 bases from J, with 8 bases between. Germline values: CDR1 SGHNT, CDR2 YYREEE (reference sequence). The CDR3 protein is CASSLVGVNTGELFF. The CDR3 region has the DNA TGTGCCAGCAGCTTGGTGGGAGTCAACACCGGGGAGCTGTTTTTT.

The rearrangement links TRBV28 to TRBJ2-7; 7 positions match TRBD2. Trimming at V came to 4 bases and at J to 4 bases, leaving 13 bases not matched to a gene. The CDR3 consists of 16 residues. Germline lookup yields CDR1 MDHEN and CDR2 SYDVKM. CDR3 in amino acids: CASSSPTSMGKYEQYF. The CDR3 bases are TGTGCCAGCAGTTCACCGACTAGCATGGGGAAATACGAGCAGTACTTC. Drawing the rest from reference TRBV28 and TRBJ2-7, the complete variable domain is DVKVTQSSRYLVKRTGEKVFLECVQDMDHENMFWYRQDPGLGLRLIYFSYDVKMKEKGDIPEGYSVSREKKERFSLILESASTNQTSMYLCASSSPTSMGKYEQYFGPGTRLTVT.

This clone has just one count. The rearrangement links TRBV19 to TRBJ2-7; D not resolved. V lost 5 bases and J lost 7, with 24 bases in between. This CDR3 contains 16 residues. Germline lookup yields CDR1 LNHDA and CDR2 SQIVND (reference sequence). This CDR3 is CASSPSPIGPRREQYF. The DNA for the CDR3 is TGTGCCAGTAGTCCCTCTCCCATCGGGCCCAGAAGGGAGCAGTACTTC.

This clone was detected only a few times. This rearrangement joins TRBV13 to TRBJ2-3; 11 bases align to TRBD2. V lost 0 bases and J lost 4; bases outside the gene matches: 6. Germline V gene lookup returns CDR1 PRHDT and CDR2 FYEKMQ (reference sequence). The CDR3 has 17 residues. CDR3 coding DNA: TGTGCCAGCAGCTTAGGCTTTAGCGGGGGGGCCTCAGATACGCAGTATTTT. This sequence encodes CASSLGFSGGASDTQYF.

The genes are TRBV6-5 and TRBJ2-5, with TRBD1 as a possible D gene (6 bases). Germline CDR1 and CDR2: MNHEY and SVGAGI. V lost 0 bases, J lost 3 bases, and 11 bases lay in between. This CDR3 spans 15 amino acids. The CDR3 reads CASSYSTGTKETQYF. CDR3 in DNA: TGTGCCAGCAGTTACTCCACAGGGACCAAAGAGACCCAGTACTTC.

This clone has more than one count but fewer than ten. The V call is TRBV5-1, the J call TRBJ2-7; D could derive from TRBD1 or TRBD2 (5 bases each). CDR3 length: 15 amino acids. Germline loops: CDR1 SGHRS, CDR2 YFSETQ. V was trimmed by 0 bases and J by 2 bases, leaving 12 bases between them. CDR3 loop: CASSLVRGLTYEQYF. CDR3 DNA: TGCGCCAGCAGCTTGGTGAGGGGCCTGACCTACGAGCAGTACTTC.

This clone was counted between two and nine times. The chain combines TRBV7-9 with TRBJ1-3; tentative D call: TRBD1 (6 bases). Germline V gene lookup returns CDR1 SEHNR and CDR2 FQNEAQ (reference sequence). CDR3 length: 15 amino acids. V lost 5 bases and J 0 bases, leaving 11 bases between the germline ends. CDR3 residues: CASSQTGNSGNTIYF. Here the CDR3 DNA reads TGTGCCAGCAGCCAAACAGGGAACTCTGGAAACACCATATATTTT.

The genes are TRBV2 and TRBJ2-3; 9 nucleotides match TRBD1. This CDR3 region has 13 residues. Trimming removed 7 bases from V and 5 bases from J; junction bases left unmatched: 4. Germline assignment: CDR1 SNHLY and CDR2 FYNNEI. CDR3 coding DNA: TGTGCCAGCACGGGACAGGGTGGAGATACGCAGTATTTT. Protein sequence: CASTGQGGDTQYF.

The J gene is TRBJ2-1, the V gene TRBV11-2; D call uncertain. V gave up 3 bases and J gave up 7 bases, with 7 bases separating them. Germline CDR1 is SGHAT and CDR2 is FQNNGV. This CDR3 has 12 residues. The CDR3 DNA reads as TGTGCCAGCAGCTTGTTCGGGAATGAGCAGTTCTTC. Translating gives CASSLFGNEQFF.

This chain joins TRBV19 and TRBJ1-2; 8 nucleotides line up with TRBD1. CDR1 and CDR2 (germline): LNHDA, SQIVND (reference sequence). The V gene end was trimmed by 4 bases and the J gene end by 8 bases; junction bases not matched to a gene: 15. The CDR3 runs 16 residues. The DNA for the CDR3 is TGTGCCAGTAGTACTAAGCTGCAGGGGGCTTTGGCGGGCTACACCTTC. Its translation: CASSTKLQGALAGYTF.

The chain couples TRBV6-1 to TRBJ2-5; D is unclear. The CDR3 is 16 residues long. V lost 1 base to trimming and J lost 4 bases, with 16 bases between them. Germline V lookup: CDR1 MNHNS, CDR2 SASEGT. The DNA of the CDR3 is TGTGCCAGCAGTGAAGGGGGTCAGGCTTGGGGAGAGACCCAGTACTTC. This encodes CASSEGGQAWGETQYF.